Detailed here is one T cell receptor beta chain. This clonotype was seen many times. It has no known antigen specificity. Within one base of it there is no much larger clone, and no base qualities were kept. V gives up 5 bases and J gives up 7 bases, and the segment between their germline ends measures 8 bases. The CDR3 runs 10 residues from the cysteine to the phenylalanine. Only the CDR3 region is kept as DNA, spanning 30 bases read in frame from base 1. From the germline V gene (reference sequence), CDR1 is DFQATT and CDR2 is SNEGSKA. These data come from a study of neurological immune-mediated disorders (dated by TCRdb to between 2018 and 2020). For the wider study: The study compared peripheral blood TCR-beta repertoires of HTLV-I-associated myelopathy (HAM/TSP) patients, multiple sclerosis patients and healthy controls using UMI-based sequencing. The 95 to 110 TCR-beta libraries covered PBMC samples along with longitudinal samples, technical triplicates, and paired sorted CD4+ and CD8+ T-cell subsets. The cohort included around 70 subjects: approximately 15 with HAM/TSP, approximately 34 with multiple sclerosis, and some 20 healthy controls. Each longitudinal HAM/TSP and healthy donor was sampled at 3 time-points spaced at 3-40 month intervals. Points the paper makes about the study in general: Expanded clones from different subjects shared no identical CDR3 amino acid sequences, which suggests that TCR-beta repertoires were private in all groups. The highest TCR clonal expansion was observed in HAM/TSP patients, whereas the lowest was observed in MS patients, even when compared with healthy controls.

This specimen's time point label, interpreted: longitudinal time-point 1 (baseline). Healthy controls were blood bank volunteers in Maryland, USA. For the unsorted PBMC libraries, 2 million PBMCs were stored in RNAlater at -80 degrees C until RNA extraction and were used to generate the libraries. Peripheral blood was subjected to Ficoll-Hypaque density gradient centrifugation to isolate PBMCs, which were then cryopreserved in liquid nitrogen. To synthesize cDNA, template-switch 5'RACE was performed with a primer carrying a 10-nucleotide random unique molecular identifier so that each TCR transcript was tagged. Every sequencing run yielded over 200 million TCR-beta sequences covering 15-18 subjects. The RNeasy kit was used to extract total RNA. TCR-beta VDJ regions were amplified with primers for the TCR constant region and the 5'RACE anchor, using the KAPA Real-time Library Amplification kit. A first PCR added sample indexes and Illumina adaptors, and a second PCR then raised library yield. After Ampure bead purification, the roughly 650 bp TCR product was size-selected on a 2% E-gel SizeSelection system. Before pooling, libraries had their quality checked on a Bioanalyzer, their concentration measured with Qubit, and their quantity determined with the Kapa Library Quantification kit. Libraries were sequenced paired-end 2 x 150 bp on an Illumina HiSeq 2500. To increase sequence diversity, about 25-30% phiX was spiked into each library pool. In the original analysis: Quality-filtered reads were processed with the UMI-based MiGEC pipeline, and over 90% of raw TCR sequences were removed by the MiGEC pipeline during error correction. VDJ genes were aligned to IMGT germline references, and clonotypes were defined by unique CDR3 amino acid sequence plus V-J genes. Clonal expansion, Shannon diversity and CDR3 relatedness (CalcPairwiseDistances, ClusterSamples) were evaluated with VDJtools, and phylogenetic trees were built with CLCbio workbench. A clone was classed as expanded if it had 8 or more unique UMIs, a cutoff based on coefficient-of-variation modelling across technical triplicates. In TCRdb, the public reads were trimmed at Q25 with fastp and aligned with MiXCR, with productive beta chains retained. Rows are unified per CDR3 protein, each entry keeping the most common DNA and genes. TCRdb's processing, not the authors', yielded these V and J calls. For this sample the table gives fewer than 90,000 distinct CDR3 sequences, of which 10% to 13% were detected only once. The ten largest make up approximately 9.5% of the sample.

The chain couples TRBV20-1 to TRBJ1-1, with the D gene too uncertain to name. The specimen sequenced was PBMCs. This clonotype was obtained from a man younger than 40 in good health. The CDR3 protein is CSAFSGEAFF. At the DNA level, the sequence is TGCAGTGCTTTCAGCGGTGAAGCTTTCTTT.